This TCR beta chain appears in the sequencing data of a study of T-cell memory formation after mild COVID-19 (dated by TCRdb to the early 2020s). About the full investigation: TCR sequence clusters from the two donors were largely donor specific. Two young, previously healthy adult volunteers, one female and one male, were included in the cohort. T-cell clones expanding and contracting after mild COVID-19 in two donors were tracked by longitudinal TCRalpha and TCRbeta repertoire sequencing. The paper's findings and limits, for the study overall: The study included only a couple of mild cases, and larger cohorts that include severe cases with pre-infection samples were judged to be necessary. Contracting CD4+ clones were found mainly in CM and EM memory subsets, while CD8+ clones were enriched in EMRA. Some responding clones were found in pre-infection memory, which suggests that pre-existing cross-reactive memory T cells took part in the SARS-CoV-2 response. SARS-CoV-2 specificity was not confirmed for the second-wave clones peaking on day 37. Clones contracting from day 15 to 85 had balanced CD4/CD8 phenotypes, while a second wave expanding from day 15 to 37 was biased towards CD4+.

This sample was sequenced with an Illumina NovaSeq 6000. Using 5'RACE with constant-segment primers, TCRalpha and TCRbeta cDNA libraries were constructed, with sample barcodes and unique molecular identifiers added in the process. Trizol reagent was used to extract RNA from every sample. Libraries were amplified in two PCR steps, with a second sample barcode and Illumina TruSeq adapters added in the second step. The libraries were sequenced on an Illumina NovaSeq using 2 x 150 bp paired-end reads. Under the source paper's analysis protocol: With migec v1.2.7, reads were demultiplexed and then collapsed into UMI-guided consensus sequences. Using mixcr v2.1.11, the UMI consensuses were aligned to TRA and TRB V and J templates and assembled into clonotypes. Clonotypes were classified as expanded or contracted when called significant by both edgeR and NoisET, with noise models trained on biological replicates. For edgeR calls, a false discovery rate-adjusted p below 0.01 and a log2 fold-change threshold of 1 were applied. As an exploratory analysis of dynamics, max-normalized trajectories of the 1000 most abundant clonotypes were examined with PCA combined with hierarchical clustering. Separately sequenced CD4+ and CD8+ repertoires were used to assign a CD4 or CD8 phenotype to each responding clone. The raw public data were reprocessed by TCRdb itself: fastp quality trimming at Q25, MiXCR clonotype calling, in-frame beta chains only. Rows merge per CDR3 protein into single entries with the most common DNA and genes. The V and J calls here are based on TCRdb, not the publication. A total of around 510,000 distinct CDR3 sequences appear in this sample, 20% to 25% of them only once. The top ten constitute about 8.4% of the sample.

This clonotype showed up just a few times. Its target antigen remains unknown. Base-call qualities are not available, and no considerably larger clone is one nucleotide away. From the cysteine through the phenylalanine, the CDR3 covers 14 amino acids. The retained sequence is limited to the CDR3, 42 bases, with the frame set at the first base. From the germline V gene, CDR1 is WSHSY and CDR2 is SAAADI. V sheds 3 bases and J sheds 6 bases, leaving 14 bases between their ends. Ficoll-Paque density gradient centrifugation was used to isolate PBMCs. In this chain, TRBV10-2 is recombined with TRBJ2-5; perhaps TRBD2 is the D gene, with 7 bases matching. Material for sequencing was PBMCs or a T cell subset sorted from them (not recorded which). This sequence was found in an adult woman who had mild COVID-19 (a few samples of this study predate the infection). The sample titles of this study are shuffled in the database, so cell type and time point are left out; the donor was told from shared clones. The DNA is TGCGCCAGCAGTGATGGGGGGGCCGGGCAGACCCAGTACTTC. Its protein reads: CASSDGGAGQTQYF.